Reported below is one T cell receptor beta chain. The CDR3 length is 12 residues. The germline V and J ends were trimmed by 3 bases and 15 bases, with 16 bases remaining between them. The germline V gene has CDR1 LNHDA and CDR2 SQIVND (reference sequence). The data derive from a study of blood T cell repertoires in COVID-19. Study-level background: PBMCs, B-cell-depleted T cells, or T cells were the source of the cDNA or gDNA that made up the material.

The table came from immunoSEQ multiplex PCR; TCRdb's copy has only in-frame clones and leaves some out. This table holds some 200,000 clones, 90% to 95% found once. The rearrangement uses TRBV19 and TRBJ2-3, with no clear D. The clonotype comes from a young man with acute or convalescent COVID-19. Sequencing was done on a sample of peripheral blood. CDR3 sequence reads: CASSMFPSVHYF. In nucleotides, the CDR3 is TGTGCCAGTAGTATGTTCCCCTCGGTTCATTATTTT.